One T cell receptor beta chain is described in this entry. No antigen is known for it. This entry is derived from a study of CD8+CD57+ T cells in acquired aplastic anemia. Regarding the study as a whole: It was found that 25 to 35 CD8+ CDR3 sequences were shared between patients and controls.

Germline V gene lookup returns CDR1 DFQATT and CDR2 SNEGSKA (reference sequence). CDR3 length: 14 residues. V dropped 8 bases and J dropped 7; count of bases not matched to a gene: 12. Template material for TCR beta VDJ and CDR3 profiling consisted of genomic DNA. One entry per CDR3 protein, called by TCRdb with MiXCR from the reads. Of about 98,000 distinct CDR3 sequences listed, 55% to 75% were seen once; the top ten hold approximately 65%. Patients picked for sequencing had shown CD8+CD57+ cell expansion detected by flow cytometry. The diagnosis in all patients was severe acquired aplastic anemia. None of the patients had been given any therapy when their blood was sampled.

The sample taken for sequencing was sorted CD4+, CD8+, or CD8+CD57+ T cells (not recorded which) from PBMCs. This clonotype was sampled from a human donor with aplastic anemia. V is TRBV20-1 and J is TRBJ2-3, with 10 bases identical to TRBD2. The CDR3 sequence is CSLTLAGVPNTQYF. In DNA, the CDR3 is TGCAGTCTCACTCTAGCGGGAGTACCGAATACGCAGTATTTT.